This passage covers 31 T cell receptor beta chains from one sample sequenced in a study of blood T cell repertoires in COVID-19. The assay was immunoSEQ multiplex PCR, and TCRdb's table has in-frame clones only and misses some. The sample has around 130,000 clones; 87% are singletons. Sequenced: peripheral blood. The receptors derive from a woman aged 45-60 years with acute or convalescent COVID-19.

In nucleotides, the CDR3 is TGTGCCAGCAGTCCCAGGACAGGGGAATATTCACCCCTCCACTTT. Translating gives CASSPRTGEYSPLHF. This chain links TRBV27 with TRBJ1-6; the match to TRBD1 covers 9 bases. V was clipped by 5 bases and J by 8 bases; unmatched bases: 7. This CDR3 contains 15 residues. Germline V gene lookup returns CDR1 MNHEY and CDR2 SMNVEV (reference sequence).

This rearrangement joins TRBV4-3 to TRBJ1-1; D may be TRBD1 (6 bases). This CDR3 has 16 amino acids. V dropped 0 bases and J dropped 1 base, with 12 bases sitting between them. Germline V gives CDR1 LGHNA, CDR2 YSLEER. Here the CDR3 reads CASSQDGGRGNTEAFF. Written as DNA, the CDR3 is TGCGCCAGCAGCCAAGATGGAGGCAGGGGGAACACTGAAGCTTTCTTT.

The rearrangement uses TRBV7-7 and TRBJ2-3, with 8 bases aligning to TRBD2. The CDR3 consists of 14 residues. The junction had 2 bases not matched to a gene; V was cut back by 5 bases and J by 1 base. Germline assignment: CDR1 SSHAT and CDR2 FNYEAQ (reference sequence). The CDR3 region has the DNA TGTGCCAGCAGCCACGGGGGGGGCACAGATACGCAGTATTTT. The encoded protein is CASSHGGGTDTQYF. Full variable domain (rest looked up from reference TRBV7-7 and TRBJ2-3): GAGVSQSPRYKVTKRGQDVTLRCDPISSHATLYWYQQALGQGPEFLTYFNYEAQPDKSGLPSDRFSAERPEGSISTLTIQRTEQRDSAMYRCASSHGGGTDTQYFGPGTRLTVL.

The chain combines TRBV3-1 (or the pseudogene TRBV3-2) with TRBJ2-3; weak D call: TRBD1 (5 bases). The CDR3 runs 15 residues. The V end was cut by 0 bases, the J end by 7 bases, with 14 bases between. Germline CDR1 is LGHDT and CDR2 is YNNKEL (reference sequence). The CDR3 DNA is TGTGCCAGCAGCCAAGAGCAGGGTTTAGTTTATACGCAGTATTTT. Translation gives CASSQEQGLVYTQYF.

This rearrangement joins TRBV5-5 to TRBJ1-2; the D gene is possibly TRBD1 (5 bases). This CDR3 comprises 14 residues. The V gene's germline CDR1 is SGHKS and CDR2 YYEKEE (reference sequence). V was shortened by 0 bases and J by 4 bases, with 10 bases between the two germline ends. Here the CDR3 DNA reads TGTGCCAGCAGCTTGGCAGGGTCCGGCTATGGCTACACCTTC. It translates to CASSLAGSGYGYTF.

This clone has just one count. The chain is built from TRBV6-5 and TRBJ2-6, with D possibly matching TRBD1 (5 bases). Trimming cost V 0 bases and J 1 base, with 7 bases left between them. The CDR3 runs 16 residues. The germline V gene encodes CDR1 MNHEY and CDR2 SVGAGI. In DNA form, the CDR3 reads TGTGCCAGCAGTTACTCCACAGGATCTGGGGCCAACGTCCTGACTTTC. This encodes CASSYSTGSGANVLTF.

J is TRBJ1-1 and V is TRBV16; 9 bases are a match to TRBD1. Germline trimming cut 4 bases from V and 0 bases from J; bases unmatched to any gene: 18. Germline-derived CDR1 and CDR2 are KGHSY and FQNENV. This CDR3 has 20 residues. DNA for the CDR3: TGTGCCAGCAGCCGCGCGGGACAGGGAAAAATAGTTCCCATGAACACTGAAGCTTTCTTT. Its translation: CASSRAGQGKIVPMNTEAFF.

The chain combines TRBV6-1 with TRBJ2-1, with a possible D match to TRBD2 (6 bases). The V end was cut by 3 bases, the J end by 1 base, with 10 bases between. CDR3 length equals 15 residues. The germline CDR1 and CDR2 sequences are MNHNS and SASEGT. The CDR3 is CASSEELASYNEQFF. CDR3 in DNA: TGTGCCAGCAGTGAGGAGCTAGCGTCCTACAATGAGCAGTTCTTC.

The chain couples TRBV7-6 to TRBJ1-1; TRBD1 matches 7 bases. V lost 1 base and J lost 0; bases outside the gene matches: 2. CDR1 SGHVS and CDR2 FNYEAQ come from the germline V gene. The CDR3 is 15 amino acids. The CDR3 region is CASSLGTGLNTEAFF. CDR3 nucleotides: TGTGCCAGCAGCTTAGGGACAGGATTGAACACTGAAGCTTTCTTT.

V usage is TRBV20-1 and J usage is TRBJ2-3, with 8 bases identical to TRBD2. CDR1 is DFQATT and CDR2 is SNEGSKA in the germline V gene (reference sequence). The CDR3 length is 11 residues. With V trimmed by 7 bases and J by 6 bases, 3 bases remained unmatched. This CDR3 is CSGSGKDTQYF. CDR3 in DNA: TGCAGTGGTAGCGGGAAGGATACGCAGTATTTT.

The chain links TRBV18 to TRBJ2-3; 9 bases line up with TRBD2. The CDR3 is 15 residues long. Germline values: CDR1 KGHSH, CDR2 LQKENI. V lost 3 bases to trimming and J lost 6 bases; unmatched junction nucleotides: 7. CDR3 protein: CASSPGTSRLDTQYF. The DNA of the CDR3 is TGTGCCAGCTCACCGGGGACTAGCAGGTTGGATACGCAGTATTTT.

This clone was seen a handful of times. This chain joins TRBV5-4 and TRBJ1-4, with 7 bases lining up with TRBD1. From germline, CDR1 is SGHNT and CDR2 YYREEE (reference sequence). The trim removed 4 bases at V and 7 bases at J, leaving 4 bases unmatched. The CDR3 runs to 13 residues. CDR3 DNA sequence: TGTGCCAGCAGCCGCGGACAGGTTGAAAAACTGTTTTTT. Translated, it gives CASSRGQVEKLFF.

This clone was recorded once. This chain joins TRBV10-3 and TRBJ1-1, with 9 bases aligning to TRBD1. CDR1 ENHRY and CDR2 SYGVKD come from the germline V gene. This CDR3 is built from 17 residues. With V trimmed by 4 bases and J by 2 bases, 11 bases remained unmatched. CDR3 sequence reads: CAISVRDRVISNTEAFF. The CDR3 nucleotides read TGTGCCATCAGTGTCCGGGACAGGGTTATCTCAAACACTGAAGCTTTCTTT.

V usage is TRBV6-6 and J usage is TRBJ2-1, with a possible D match to TRBD1 (6 bases). This CDR3 spans 16 amino acids. Germline CDR1 reads MNHNY; CDR2 reads SVGAGI (reference sequence). V was trimmed by 7 bases and J by 6 bases, leaving 22 bases between them. This chain's CDR3 is CASTPSTRSGVNEQFF. In nucleotides, the CDR3 is TGTGCCAGCACTCCTTCGACGAGGTCAGGGGTCAATGAGCAGTTCTTC.

The chain couples TRBV6-5 to TRBJ1-2; 7 nucleotides align to TRBD1. The CDR3 runs to 15 residues. The V and J ends lost 6 bases and 4 bases, in that order; junction bases with no gene match: 11. Looked up from germline, CDR1 is MNHEY and CDR2 is SVGAGI. The CDR3 nucleotides are TGTGCCAGCAGAAAAGGACAGGATGGATTCTATGGCTACACCTTC. Translated, it gives CASRKGQDGFYGYTF.

This chain links TRBV27 with TRBJ1-1; TRBD1 matches at 7 bases. The junction had 5 bases not matched to a gene; V was cut back by 3 bases and J by 1 base. Germline V lookup: CDR1 MNHEY, CDR2 SMNVEV (reference sequence). The CDR3 is 15 amino acids. In DNA, the CDR3 is TGTGCCAGCAGTTTCCGGGGACAGAAGAACACTGAAGCTTTCTTT. Its protein is CASSFRGQKNTEAFF.

The rearrangement joins TRBV3-1 (or the pseudogene TRBV3-2) to TRBJ2-3, with no clear D. CDR1 and CDR2 (germline): LGHDT, YNNKEL (reference sequence). CDR3 length: 13 amino acids. The ends were cut back, 0 bases at V and 10 bases at J, with 11 bases in the middle. The CDR3 sequence is CASSQEALDAQYF. The CDR3 bases are TGTGCCAGCAGCCAAGAAGCCCTAGACGCGCAGTATTTT.

The genes are TRBV5-8 and TRBJ2-1; 7 nucleotides line up with TRBD2. Germline values: CDR1 SGHTS, CDR2 YDEGEE. V was pared by 1 base and J by 3 bases, with 4 bases of the junction left unmatched. The CDR3 loop spans 15 amino acids. In DNA form, the CDR3 reads TGTGCCAGCAGCTTGACGGGGACTAACTACAATGAGCAGTTCTTC. It codes for CASSLTGTNYNEQFF. Variable domain in full (rest from reference TRBV5-8 and TRBJ2-1): EAGVTQSPTHLIKTRGQQATLRCSPISGHTSVYWYQQALGLGLQFLLWYDEGEERNRGNFPPRFSGRQFPNYSSELNVNALELEDSALYLCASSLTGTNYNEQFFGPGTRLTVL.

V is TRBV5-1 and J is TRBJ1-2; D possibly corresponds to TRBD1 (5 bases). Trimming took off 0 bases at V and 8 bases at J, with 11 bases between the two ends. The germline V gene encodes CDR1 SGHRS and CDR2 YFSETQ. CDR3 length: 13 amino acids. This chain's CDR3 is CASSLDRQVGYTF. In DNA form, the CDR3 reads TGCGCCAGCAGCTTGGACAGGCAAGTGGGCTACACCTTC. The full variable domain, in which reference TRBV5-1 and TRBJ1-2 provide the parts outside the CDR3, is KAGVTQTPRYLIKTRGQQVTLSCSPISGHRSVSWYQQTPGQGLQFLFEYFSETQRNKGNFPGRFSGRQFSNSRSEMNVSTLELGDSALYLCASSLDRQVGYTFGSGTRLTVV.

The CDR3: CASSRPRTSYEQYF. The CDR3 DNA reads TGTGCCAGCAGCCGACCCCGGACTAGCTACGAGCAGTACTTC. The V and J genes are TRBV3-1 (or the pseudogene TRBV3-2) and TRBJ2-7, with TRBD2 matching 7 bases. Germline CDR1 LGHDT, CDR2 YNNKEL (reference sequence). CDR3 size: 14 residues. J was trimmed by 3 bases and V by 4 bases; bases with no gene match: 6.

This chain uses TRBV18 with TRBJ2-3; 10 nucleotides line up with TRBD1. This CDR3 has 14 amino acids. V gave up 4 bases and J gave up 5 bases; unmatched junction bases: 3. Germline V gene lookup returns CDR1 KGHSH and CDR2 LQKENI. CDR3 DNA: TGTGCCAGCTCACAGACAGGGGGCGTAGATACGCAGTATTTT. Amino acid sequence: CASSQTGGVDTQYF.

The CDR3 sequence is CASSEPLASEQFF. Written as DNA, the CDR3 is TGTGCCAGCAGTGAACCCCTAGCGTCTGAGCAGTTCTTC. The genes are TRBV2 and TRBJ2-1; perhaps TRBD2 as D (6 bases). Trimming cost V 2 bases and J 9 bases, with 11 bases left between them. The CDR3 runs 13 residues. Germline CDR1 reads SNHLY; CDR2 reads FYNNEI.

The V and J genes are TRBV4-1 and TRBJ2-1; 12 bases match TRBD1. The V gene's germline CDR1 is MGHRA and CDR2 YSYEKL. The CDR3 runs 15 residues. Germline trimming cut 4 bases from V and 9 bases from J; bases unmatched to any gene: 7. The DNA for the CDR3 is TGCGCCAGCAGCCCTCGGGGACAGGGGGCCTTTGAGCAGTTCTTC. Its translation is CASSPRGQGAFEQFF.

This clone has just a few counts. The chain is built from TRBV5-1 and TRBJ2-2; no clear D. Germline CDR1 is SGHRS and CDR2 is YFSETQ. Trimming took 7 bases from V and 1 from J, leaving 11 bases between them. The CDR3 length is 14 residues. CDR3 DNA: TGCGCCAGCTCTTTCTCGGGGAACACCGGGGAGCTGTTTTTT. This gives the protein CASSFSGNTGELFF.

The rearrangement joins TRBV25-1 to TRBJ1-2; 8 bases line up with TRBD1. This CDR3 comprises 15 residues. From germline, CDR1 is MGHDK and CDR2 SYGVNS. V shed 3 bases, J shed 4 bases, and the junction held 7 bases outside the gene matches. CDR3 in amino acids: CASSDGQGLTYGYTF. The DNA of the CDR3 is TGTGCCAGCAGTGATGGACAGGGCCTCACCTATGGCTACACCTTC.

The rearrangement joins TRBV10-3 to TRBJ1-3; no clear D gene. V was trimmed by 7 bases and J by 0 bases, leaving 7 bases between them. The CDR3 has 13 residues. Germline V CDR1 and CDR2: ENHRY, SYGVKD. CDR3: CAIKTDSGNTIYF. The CDR3 DNA sequence: TGTGCCATCAAAACTGACTCTGGAAACACCATATATTTT.

This clone occurred once. The chain links TRBV6-5 to TRBJ2-2, with 8 bases aligning to TRBD2. This CDR3 has 14 residues. CDR1 MNHEY and CDR2 SVGAGI come from the germline V gene. J lost 3 bases, V lost 7 bases, and 4 bases had no gene match. The CDR3 nucleotides are TGTGCCAGCACAACCGGGGGGGACACCGGGGAGCTGTTTTTT. Translation: CASTTGGDTGELFF.

The chain employs TRBV6-5 and TRBJ1-4; D is perhaps TRBD1 (6 bases). This CDR3 is 14 amino acids long. Germline CDR1 is MNHEY and CDR2 is SVGAGI. Deletions cut 6 bases from V and 8 bases from J, with 16 bases between. In DNA, the CDR3 is TGTGCCAGCAGCCCCGGACAGAGGCGGGAAAAACTGTTTTTT. Its protein product is CASSPGQRREKLFF.

The V gene is TRBV29-1, the J gene TRBJ2-5, with TRBD2 identical over 9 bases. The junction had 3 bases not matched to a gene; V was cut back by 5 bases and J by 2 bases. This CDR3 has 13 residues. CDR1 is SQVTM, CDR2 ANQGSEA, per germline. The CDR3 sequence is CSVFLAGQETQYF. In DNA form, the CDR3 reads TGCAGCGTTTTTCTAGCGGGACAAGAGACCCAGTACTTC.

The V gene is TRBV19, the J gene TRBJ2-7; 7 nucleotides match TRBD2. Trimming took 5 bases from V and 2 from J; bases not matched to a gene: 6. The length of the CDR3 is 14 residues. The V gene's germline CDR1 is LNHDA and CDR2 SQIVND (reference sequence). CDR3 sequence reads: CASSLLATAYEQYF. The CDR3 DNA follows: TGTGCCAGTAGTCTACTAGCGACTGCCTACGAGCAGTACTTC.

The chain is built from TRBV19 and TRBJ1-2; D unclear. V was clipped by 5 bases and J by 8 bases, with 15 bases between them. CDR1 LNHDA and CDR2 SQIVND come from the germline V gene (reference sequence). The CDR3 loop spans 13 amino acids. The CDR3 reads CASSPSTLRGYTF. The CDR3 coding sequence is TGTGCCAGTAGTCCCTCGACCCTGAGGGGCTACACCTTC.